This T cell receptor beta chain appears in the sequencing data of a study of blood T cell repertoires in COVID-19. The ends lost 7 bases at V and 8 bases at J; junction bases unmatched: 10. This CDR3 has 14 residues. Germline values: CDR1 SNHLY, CDR2 FYNNEI. Some clones are missing from TCRdb's copy, which holds only in-frame ones; the method was immunoSEQ multiplex PCR. The table has 55,000 to 80,000 clones, approximately 82% seen once; the top ten hold around a sixth. The receptor comes from a woman at least 80 years old with acute or convalescent COVID-19. V is TRBV2 and J is TRBJ2-1, with 8 bases lining up with TRBD2. Material for sequencing was peripheral blood. CDR3 bases: TGTGCCAGCAAAGACGGGAGGGCCATCTATGAGCAGTTCTTC. It specifies CASKDGRAIYEQFF.